These T cell receptor beta chains were read from a single sample in a study of blood T cell repertoires in COVID-19. Assay: immunoSEQ multiplex PCR; the TCRdb copy retains only in-frame clones and omits some. The repertoire consists of over 150,000 clones, with roughly four fifths occurring once and the leading ten covering around 2.9%. Input material: peripheral blood. The receptor set was obtained from a woman aged 80 or over with COVID-19, enrolled during active disease. Both conserved end residues are part of each CDR3. Fields, in order: V gene, CDR3 protein.

v_call: TRBV15; cdr3_aa: CATSRAGEKLFF
v_call: TRBV19; cdr3_aa: CASTPSTQGAYGYTF
v_call: TRBV4-1; cdr3_aa: CASSFSRGSETQYF
v_call: TRBV5-4; cdr3_aa: CASSSTTGIWQTQYF
v_call: TRBV5-1; cdr3_aa: CASSLGGQGNTEAFF
v_call: TRBV5-5; cdr3_aa: CASSPRTGGGYTF
v_call: TRBV11-2; cdr3_aa: CASSGPGGAGSGYTF
v_call: TRBV4-3; cdr3_aa: CASSQSAGQGANYGYTF
v_call: TRBV28; cdr3_aa: CASRTVDNQPQHF
v_call: TRBV4-1; cdr3_aa: CASSQGGQRGNEQFF
v_call: TRBV3-1/TRBV3-2; cdr3_aa: CASSQMGGYNEQFF
v_call: TRBV19; cdr3_aa: CASRGTGRAFF
v_call: TRBV18; cdr3_aa: CASSPPQYGYEQYF
v_call: TRBV11-2; cdr3_aa: CASSLGLNNEQFF
v_call: TRBV11-2; cdr3_aa: CASSLSLAGAALYEQYF
v_call: TRBV30; cdr3_aa: CAWSVGLAGVNEQFF
v_call: TRBV19; cdr3_aa: CASSRRDRVGNQPQHF
v_call: TRBV6-1; cdr3_aa: CASSEGVGGQSTDTQYF
v_call: TRBV2; cdr3_aa: CASSTQQGNEQYF
v_call: TRBV4-1; cdr3_aa: CASSQEGRERALSGYTF
v_call: TRBV4-2; cdr3_aa: CASSQVQVASGNYEQYF
v_call: TRBV20-1; cdr3_aa: CSASSGIRQPQHF
v_call: TRBV14; cdr3_aa: CASSQDRGINYGYTF
v_call: TRBV6-5; cdr3_aa: CASPGLAGLGSEQYF
v_call: TRBV28; cdr3_aa: CASSLSTGELFF
v_call: TRBV6-5; cdr3_aa: CASLGQTTYEQYF
v_call: TRBV4-3; cdr3_aa: CASSLGGSGVYEQYF
v_call: TRBV25-1; cdr3_aa: CASSGLTNEKLFF
v_call: TRBV10-3; cdr3_aa: CAISESGTGSGTQYF
v_call: TRBV9; cdr3_aa: CASSPRPVGDTQYF
v_call: TRBV19; cdr3_aa: CASSMGRSQGEKLFF
v_call: TRBV2; cdr3_aa: CASSGGVLYEQYF
v_call: TRBV30; cdr3_aa: CALGGVVYTDTQYF
v_call: TRBV18; cdr3_aa: CASSSGLAANEQFF
v_call: TRBV7-2; cdr3_aa: CASSPRQELPQYF
v_call: TRBV5-4; cdr3_aa: CASSIDGSTGYTF
v_call: TRBV5-1; cdr3_aa: CASSQDTYSYEQYF
v_call: TRBV7-8; cdr3_aa: CASSLDRAYSYEQYF
v_call: TRBV2; cdr3_aa: CASSPSGAKNIQYF
v_call: TRBV10-3; cdr3_aa: CAITGTGGASGANVLTF
v_call: TRBV30; cdr3_aa: CAWSVRPTGYEQYF
v_call: TRBV21-1; cdr3_aa: CASSTRQGAHEQFF
v_call: TRBV6-5; cdr3_aa: CASRNRGLGSPLHF
v_call: TRBV20-1; cdr3_aa: CSAGSNTEAFF
v_call: TRBV20-1; cdr3_aa: CSASKRGALEDTQYF
v_call: TRBV7-3; cdr3_aa: CASSLTGGSGELFF